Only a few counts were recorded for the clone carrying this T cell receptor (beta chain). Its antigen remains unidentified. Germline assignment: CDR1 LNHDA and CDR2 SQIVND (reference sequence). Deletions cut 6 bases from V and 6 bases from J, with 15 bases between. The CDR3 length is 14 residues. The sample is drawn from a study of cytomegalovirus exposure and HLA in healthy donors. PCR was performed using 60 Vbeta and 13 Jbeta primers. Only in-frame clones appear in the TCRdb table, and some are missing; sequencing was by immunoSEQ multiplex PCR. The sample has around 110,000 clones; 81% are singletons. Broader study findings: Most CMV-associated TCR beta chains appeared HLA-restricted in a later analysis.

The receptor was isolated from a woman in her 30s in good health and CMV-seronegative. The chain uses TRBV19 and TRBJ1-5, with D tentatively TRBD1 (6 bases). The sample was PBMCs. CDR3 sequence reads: CASRNPGGRQPQHF. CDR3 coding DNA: TGTGCCAGTAGAAATCCGGGGGGGCGTCAGCCCCAGCATTTT. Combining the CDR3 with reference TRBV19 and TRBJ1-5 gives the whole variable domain DGGITQSPKYLFRKEGQNVTLSCEQNLNHDAMYWYRQDPGQGLRLIYYSQIVNDFQKGDIAEGYSVSREKKESFPLTVTSAQKNPTAFYLCASRNPGGRQPQHFGDGTRLSIL.